These 16 T cell receptor beta chains were sequenced from one sample in a study of post-analysis software for immune sequencing data. Findings of the study overall: TRBV5-6, TRBV5-1 and TRBV20-1 were among roughly 5 TRBV segments more frequent in patients than controls.

The authors incorporated unique molecular identifiers into the TCR beta cDNA libraries. MiXCR, run by TCRdb on the PCR reads, gives a single entry per CDR3 protein. The sample holds 750,000 to 900,000 distinct CDR3 sequences, about half seen once. These receptors lack a known antigen. Sequencing used blood. The receptors were sampled from a girl aged 10-17 years with multiple sclerosis.

The chain combines TRBV7-8 with TRBJ1-4, with no clear D. This CDR3 comprises 15 residues. Germline CDR1 SGHVS, CDR2 FQNEAQ. Trimming cost V 5 bases and J 6 bases, with 16 bases left between them. The CDR3 here is CASSPNSGFDEKLFF. The CDR3 bases are TGTGCCAGCAGCCCTAACTCCGGGTTTGATGAAAAACTGTTTTTT.

This clonotype was counted a few times. The chain carries TRBV9 and TRBJ2-6; D is perhaps TRBD2 (5 bases). Germline V gene data show CDR1 as SGDLS and CDR2 as YYNGEE. The CDR3 extends over 15 amino acids. Trimming removed 6 bases from V and 2 bases from J, with 12 bases in between. The CDR3 sequence: CASTSNGAGANVLTF. DNA for the CDR3: TGTGCCAGCACTTCAAACGGGGCTGGGGCCAACGTCCTGACTTTC.

The chain couples TRBV13 to TRBJ1-2; D is unclear. The CDR3 runs 15 residues. Trimming shortened V by 5 bases and J by 6 bases, and 19 bases separated the two germline ends. Germline V CDR1 and CDR2: PRHDT, FYEKMQ (reference sequence). The DNA of the CDR3 is TGTGCCAGCAGCCCGACCCTAACAATGCCCCATGGCTACACCTTC. Translating it yields CASSPTLTMPHGYTF.

There are a few counts of this clonotype. The chain recombines TRBV20-1 with TRBJ2-7; 10 positions agree with TRBD2. Trimming cost V 6 bases and J 7 bases; bases outside gene matches: 21. The CDR3 covers 17 residues. The germline CDR1 and CDR2 sequences are DFQATT and SNEGSKA (reference sequence). CDR3 amino acids: CSARDPASGSSASEQYF. CDR3 DNA sequence: TGCAGTGCCCGAGATCCGGCTAGCGGGAGTTCGGCGAGTGAGCAGTACTTC.

The V call is TRBV6-5, the J call TRBJ2-7; 9 bases match TRBD2. This CDR3 contains 16 residues. Germline assignment: CDR1 MNHEY and CDR2 SVGAGI. Trimming took 4 bases from V and 7 from J; bases not matched to a gene: 14. The DNA for the CDR3 is TGTGCCAGCAGTTCGACTAGCGGAGGCCTTATGGGTGAGCAGTACTTC. It is translated as CASSSTSGGLMGEQYF.

V usage is TRBV20-1 and J usage is TRBJ2-1; 7 bases agree with TRBD1. Per the germline V gene, CDR1 is DFQATT and CDR2 is SNEGSKA (reference sequence). V lost 1 base to trimming and J lost 10 bases; unmatched junction nucleotides: 4. The CDR3 extends over 12 amino acids. The CDR3 sequence: CSARGQGGEQFF. CDR3 nucleotides: TGCAGTGCTAGAGGACAGGGCGGGGAGCAGTTCTTC.

This clonotype was found a few times. This chain uses TRBV7-8 with TRBJ2-5; D possibly corresponds to TRBD2 (5 bases). This CDR3 has 16 amino acids. CDR1 is SGHVS and CDR2 is FQNEAQ in the germline V gene. V was pared by 1 base and J by 1 base, with 13 bases between. CDR3 sequence (DNA): TGTGCCAGCAGCTTAGTCGCTAGCTTAAGCCAAGAGACCCAGTACTTC. It translates to CASSLVASLSQETQYF.

This clonotype was seen only a few times. This chain links TRBV12-3 or TRBV12-4 with TRBJ2-4; D is perhaps TRBD1 or TRBD2 (7 bases each). The V end lost 6 bases, the J end lost 7 bases, and 13 bases lay between the germline ends. The CDR3 covers 13 residues. CDR3 DNA: TGTGCCAGCAGCCCCCAGGGGGGGAACATTCAGTACTTC. Its translation is CASSPQGGNIQYF.

CDR3 residues: CSAGQGARETQYF. CDR3 DNA: TGCAGTGCTGGACAGGGGGCGAGGGAGACCCAGTACTTC. The V call is TRBV20-1, the J call TRBJ2-5, with TRBD1 matching over 11 bases. Trimming at V came to 5 bases and at J to 5 bases, leaving 4 bases not matched to a gene. CDR1 is DFQATT, CDR2 SNEGSKA, per germline (reference sequence). The CDR3 spans 13 residues.

This clonotype was counted only a few times. This chain uses TRBV30 with TRBJ2-7; D tentatively reads TRBD1 or TRBD2 (6 bases each). Trimming pared 4 bases from V and 0 bases from J, leaving 22 bases between. The CDR3 has 17 residues. In germline, CDR1 is GTSNPN, CDR2 SVGIG (reference sequence). CDR3 DNA: TGTGCCTGGACTACCCCGGGGGCAGTCACTAGCTCCTACGAGCAGTACTTC. Translated: CAWTTPGAVTSSYEQYF.

This clonotype was counted between two and nine times. J is TRBJ2-1 and V is TRBV2; the D gene could be TRBD1 or TRBD2 (6 bases each). V lost 2 bases to trimming and J lost 0 bases, with 11 bases between them. Germline V gene sequence: CDR1 SNHLY, CDR2 FYNNEI. The CDR3 spans 16 residues. CDR3 in amino acids: CASSEWGASSYNEQFF. The CDR3 DNA reads TGTGCCAGCAGTGAATGGGGGGCCAGCTCCTACAATGAGCAGTTCTTC. Using reference TRBV2 and TRBJ2-1 for the parts outside the CDR3, the full variable domain is EPEVTQTPSHQVTQMGQEVILRCVPISNHLYFYWYRQILGQKVEFLVSFYNNEISEKSEIFDDQFSVERPDGSNFTLKIRSTKLEDSAMYFCASSEWGASSYNEQFFGPGTRLTVL.

This clonotype was seen many times. The chain has TRBV4-3 and TRBJ2-3, with 7 bases fitting TRBD1. The CDR3 length is 16 residues. The germline gives CDR1 LGHNA, CDR2 YSLEER. Germline trimming cut 4 bases from V and 1 base from J; bases unmatched to any gene: 8. The CDR3 reads CASSRHRGVGTDTQYF. The CDR3, as DNA: TGCGCCAGCAGCCGTCACAGGGGAGTGGGCACAGATACGCAGTATTTT.

The rearrangement uses TRBV4-3 and TRBJ2-5; TRBD2 agrees at 10 bases. Germline-derived CDR1 and CDR2 are LGHNA and YSLEER. The CDR3 is 16 amino acids. Unmatched junction bases numbered 6, after V lost 0 bases and J lost 5 bases. The chain's CDR3 is CASSQDLAGVGETQYF. Here the CDR3 DNA reads TGCGCCAGCAGCCAAGACCTAGCGGGAGTAGGCGAGACCCAGTACTTC.

This clonotype was observed a few times. This chain joins TRBV3-1 and TRBJ2-7; TRBD2 matches 9 bases. V lost 0 bases to trimming and J lost 5 bases; unmatched junction nucleotides: 8. The length of the CDR3 is 16 residues. In germline, CDR1 is LGHDT, CDR2 YNNKEL (reference sequence). Here the CDR3 DNA reads TGTGCCAGCAGCCAAGAGGGAGTAGCGGGAGTCGACGAGCAGTACTTC. Its translation: CASSQEGVAGVDEQYF.

This clonotype was seen a few times. The germline gene is not matched at one end of the junction; a read error may be the cause. CDR3 in amino acids: CASSAGTSGRRGETQYF. The CDR3 DNA follows: TGTGCTAGCAGCGCCGGGACTAGCGGGAGAAGGGGAGAGACCCAGTACTTC. The chain employs TRBV7-7 and TRBJ2-5; TRBD2 matches at 14 bases. The CDR3 extends over 17 amino acids. CDR1 and CDR2 from the germline V gene are SSHAT and FNYEAQ (reference sequence).

This chain joins TRBV28 and TRBJ2-6; D remains unclear. The CDR3 covers 13 residues. With 3 bases removed from V and 3 bases from J, the gap between germline ends came to 3 bases. Looked up from germline, CDR1 is MDHEN and CDR2 is SYDVKM. CDR3 loop: CASSFDGANVLTF. CDR3 DNA: TGTGCCAGCAGTTTCGATGGGGCCAACGTCCTGACTTTC.